These T cell receptor beta chains were read from a single sample in a study of neurological immune-mediated disorders. TCRdb used MiXCR to reprocess the 5' RACE reads, holding one entry per CDR3 protein. Found here are about 46,000 distinct CDR3 sequences, approximately 4.5% of them singletons; the top ten hold about 6%. The specimen was PBMCs. These receptors were obtained from a woman aged 55-75 years with multiple sclerosis. Each CDR3 is given with its conserved first and last residue. The order of the fields is D gene, CDR3 length, clone size, V gene, J gene, CDR3 DNA, CDR3 protein. D genes are given only for firm matches. Rows may omit the clone size; those that give it use once, few, many or a size class.

-	12	few	TRBV7-9	TRBJ1-5	TGTGCCAGCAGCTTAGCAAATCAGCCCCAGCATTTT	CASSLANQPQHF
-	21	many	TRBV5-1	TRBJ2-1	TGCGCCAGCAGGAACGACCTTGACTATGGGACTTCTCCCGCCCTCTACAATGAGCAGTTCTTC	CASRNDLDYGTSPALYNEQFF
TRBD1	12	many	TRBV5-1	TRBJ1-1	TGCGCCAGCACCAAACAGGGGACTGAAGCTTTCTTT	CASTKQGTEAFF
-	16	-	TRBV7-2	TRBJ2-3	TGTGCCAGCAGCTTACAGGTCTCGCCCGGGTCAGATACGCAGTATTTT	CASSLQVSPGSDTQYF
TRBD2	16	many	TRBV20-1	TRBJ2-4	TGCAGTGCTAGAGATTGGGCTAGCGGGATGGAAGACATTCAGTACTTC	CSARDWASGMEDIQYF
-	15	-	TRBV6-5	TRBJ1-1	TGTGCCAGCAGTTACTCGTTGGGGGGGAACACTGAAGCTTTCTTT	CASSYSLGGNTEAFF
TRBD1	16	many	TRBV4-1	TRBJ1-3	TGCGCCAGCAGCCGCGGGACAGATCCATCTGGAAACACCATATATTTT	CASSRGTDPSGNTIYF
-	11	few	TRBV6-1	TRBJ1-1	TGTGCCAGCAGCCGAAACACTGAAGCTTTCTTT	CASSRNTEAFF
-	13	many	TRBV7-6	TRBJ2-1	TGTGCCACCGGGACGAGCTCCTACAATGAGCAGTTCTTC	CATGTSSYNEQFF
-	13	many	TRBV20-1	TRBJ1-5	TGCAGTGCTAGACAGGGAGGGAATCAGCCCCAGCATTTT	CSARQGGNQPQHF
-	14	many	TRBV10-3	TRBJ1-6	TGTGCCATCAGTGATTACAGGGAAAGCTCACCCCTCCACTTT	CAISDYRESSPLHF
-	14	many	TRBV20-1	TRBJ2-7	TGCAGTGCTAGCGGGGGCTATGCTGGTCCCGAGCAGTACTTC	CSASGGYAGPEQYF
-	13	many	TRBV11-2	TRBJ2-5	TGTGCCAGCAGCTTCGGGGAGCTGGAGACCCAGTACTTC	CASSFGELETQYF
TRBD1	17	many	TRBV20-1	TRBJ2-7	TGCAGTGCTAGAGTATCCGGACAGGGGCCGAGCTCCTACGAGCAGTACTTC	CSARVSGQGPSSYEQYF
-	13	-	TRBV7-8	TRBJ2-3	TGTGCCAGCAGCTTACAAAAGACAGATACGCAGTATTTT	CASSLQKTDTQYF